The clone carrying this T cell receptor (beta chain) came up a few times. The data originate from a study of T cells after yellow fever vaccination. The CDR3 sequence is 14 residues long. Looked up from germline, CDR1 is SGHDT and CDR2 is YYEEEE. Trimming removed 4 bases from V and 3 bases from J, with 13 bases in between. 5'RACE template switching produced TCR cDNA carrying a universal primer site and UMIs. From the 5' RACE reads, TCRdb called clonotypes with MiXCR, one entry per CDR3 protein. The table lists 150,000 to 200,000 distinct CDR3 sequences, approximately 10% of them singletons, with about 40% in the top ten.

The material sequenced was CD8+ T cells sorted from PBMCs, taken 15 days after the yellow fever booster vaccination. The rearrangement links TRBV5-6 to TRBJ1-1; TRBD1 might be the D (6 bases). This TCR was recovered from a man aged 18-30 years who received the YFV17D yellow fever vaccine. CDR3: CASSLTGPHTEAFF. In nucleotides, the CDR3 is TGTGCCAGCAGCCTGACAGGCCCCCACACTGAAGCTTTCTTT.